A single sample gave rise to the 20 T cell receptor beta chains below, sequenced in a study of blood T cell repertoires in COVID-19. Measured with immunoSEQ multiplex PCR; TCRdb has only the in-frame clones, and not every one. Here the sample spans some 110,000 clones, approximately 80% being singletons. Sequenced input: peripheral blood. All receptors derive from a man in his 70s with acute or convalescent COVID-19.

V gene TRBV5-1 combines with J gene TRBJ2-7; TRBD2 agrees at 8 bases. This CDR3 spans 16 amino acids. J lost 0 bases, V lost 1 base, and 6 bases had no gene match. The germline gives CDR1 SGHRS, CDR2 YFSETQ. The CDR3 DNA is TGCGCCAGCAGCTTGTCGGCGGGAGGAAACTCCTACGAGCAGTACTTC. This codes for CASSLSAGGNSYEQYF.

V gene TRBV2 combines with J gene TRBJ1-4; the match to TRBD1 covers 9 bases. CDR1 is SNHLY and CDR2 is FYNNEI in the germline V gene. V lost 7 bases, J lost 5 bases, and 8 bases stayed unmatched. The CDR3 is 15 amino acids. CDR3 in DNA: TGTGCCAGCACCGCGGGGACAGGGCAAAATGAAAAACTGTTTTTT. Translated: CASTAGTGQNEKLFF.

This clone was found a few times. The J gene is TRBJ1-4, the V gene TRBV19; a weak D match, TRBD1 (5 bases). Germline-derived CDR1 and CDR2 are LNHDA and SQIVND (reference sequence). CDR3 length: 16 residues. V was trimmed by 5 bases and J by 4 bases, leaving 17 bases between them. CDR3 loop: CASSPRPQGINEKLFF. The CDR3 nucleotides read TGTGCCAGTAGTCCTCGGCCTCAGGGAATTAATGAAAAACTGTTTTTT.

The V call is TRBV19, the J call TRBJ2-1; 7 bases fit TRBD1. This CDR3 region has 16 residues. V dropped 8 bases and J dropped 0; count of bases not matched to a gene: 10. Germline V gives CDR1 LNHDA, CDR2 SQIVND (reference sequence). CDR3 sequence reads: CASRQSTGLSYNEQFF. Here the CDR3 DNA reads TGTGCCAGTCGCCAATCGACAGGGCTCTCCTACAATGAGCAGTTCTTC. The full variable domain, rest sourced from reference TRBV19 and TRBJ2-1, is DGGITQSPKYLFRKEGQNVTLSCEQNLNHDAMYWYRQDPGQGLRLIYYSQIVNDFQKGDIAEGYSVSREKKESFPLTVTSAQKNPTAFYLCASRQSTGLSYNEQFFGPGTRLTVL.

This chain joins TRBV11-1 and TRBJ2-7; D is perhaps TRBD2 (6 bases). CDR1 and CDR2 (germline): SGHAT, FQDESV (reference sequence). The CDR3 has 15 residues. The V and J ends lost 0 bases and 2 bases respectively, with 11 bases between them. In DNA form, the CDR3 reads TGTGCCAGCAGCTTAGCGCCGGAGGGCCCCTACGAGCAGTACTTC. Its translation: CASSLAPEGPYEQYF.

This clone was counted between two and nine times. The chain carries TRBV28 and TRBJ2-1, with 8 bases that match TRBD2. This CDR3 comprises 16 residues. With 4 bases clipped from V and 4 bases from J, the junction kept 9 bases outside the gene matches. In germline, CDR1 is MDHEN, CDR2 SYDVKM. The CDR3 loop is CASSSPGAGEYNEQFF. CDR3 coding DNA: TGTGCCAGCAGTTCCCCAGGAGCGGGGGAATACAATGAGCAGTTCTTC.

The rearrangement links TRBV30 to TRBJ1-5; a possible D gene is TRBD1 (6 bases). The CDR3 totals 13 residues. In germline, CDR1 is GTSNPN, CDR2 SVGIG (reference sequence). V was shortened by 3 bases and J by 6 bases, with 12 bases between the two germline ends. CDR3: CAWSETGTQPQHF. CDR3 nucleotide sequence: TGTGCCTGGAGCGAAACAGGGACTCAGCCCCAGCATTTT.

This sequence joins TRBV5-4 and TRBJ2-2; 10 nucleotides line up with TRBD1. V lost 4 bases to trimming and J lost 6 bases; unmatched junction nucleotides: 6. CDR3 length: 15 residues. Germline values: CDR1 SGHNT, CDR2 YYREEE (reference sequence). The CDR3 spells CASSPMDRGAGELFF. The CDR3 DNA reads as TGTGCCAGCAGCCCTATGGACAGGGGGGCCGGGGAGCTGTTTTTT.

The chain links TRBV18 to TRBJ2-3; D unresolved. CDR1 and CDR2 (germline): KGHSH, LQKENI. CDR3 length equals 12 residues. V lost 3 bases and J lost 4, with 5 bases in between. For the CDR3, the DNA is TGTGCCAGCTCACCTGAGGCAGATACGCAGTATTTT. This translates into CASSPEADTQYF.

CDR3 protein: CASTGQGRETQYF. In DNA, the CDR3 is TGTGCCAGCACCGGACAGGGTAGGGAGACCCAGTACTTC. This sequence joins TRBV6-5 and TRBJ2-5; the match to TRBD1 covers 8 bases. The CDR3 runs to 13 residues. The ends lost 7 bases at V and 5 bases at J; junction bases unmatched: 6. Germline V gene lookup returns CDR1 MNHEY and CDR2 SVGAGI.

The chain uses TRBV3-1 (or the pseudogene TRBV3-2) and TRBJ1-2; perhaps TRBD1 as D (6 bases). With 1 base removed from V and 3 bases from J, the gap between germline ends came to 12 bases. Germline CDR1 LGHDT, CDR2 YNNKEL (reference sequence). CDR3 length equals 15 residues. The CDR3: CASSQGAGADYGYTF. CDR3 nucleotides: TGTGCCAGCAGCCAAGGGGCAGGGGCTGACTATGGCTACACCTTC.

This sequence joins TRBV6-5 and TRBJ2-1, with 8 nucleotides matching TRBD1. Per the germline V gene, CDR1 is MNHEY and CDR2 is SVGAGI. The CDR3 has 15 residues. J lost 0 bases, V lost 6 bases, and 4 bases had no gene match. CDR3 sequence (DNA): TGTGCCAGCAGAACGACAGGGGCCTCCTACAATGAGCAGTTCTTC. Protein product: CASRTTGASYNEQFF.

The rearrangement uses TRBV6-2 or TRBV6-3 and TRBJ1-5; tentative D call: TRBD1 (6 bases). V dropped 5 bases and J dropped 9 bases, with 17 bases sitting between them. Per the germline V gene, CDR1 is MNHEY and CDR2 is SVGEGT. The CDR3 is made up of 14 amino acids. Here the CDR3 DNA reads TGTGCCAGCAGTCGCGGACAGCCTTTGGGGCCCCAGCATTTT. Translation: CASSRGQPLGPQHF.

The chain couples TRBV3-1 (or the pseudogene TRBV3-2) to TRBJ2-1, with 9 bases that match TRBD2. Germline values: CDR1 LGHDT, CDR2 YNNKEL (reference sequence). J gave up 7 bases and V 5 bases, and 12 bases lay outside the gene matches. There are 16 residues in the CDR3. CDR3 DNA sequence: TGTGCCAGCAGCTTGAGACTAGCGGAAGGGTTGAATGAGCAGTTCTTC. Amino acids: CASSLRLAEGLNEQFF.

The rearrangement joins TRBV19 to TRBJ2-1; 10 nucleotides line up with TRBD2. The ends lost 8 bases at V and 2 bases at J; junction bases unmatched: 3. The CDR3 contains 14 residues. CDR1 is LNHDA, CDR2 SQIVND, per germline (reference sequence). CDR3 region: CASQLAGPYNEQFF. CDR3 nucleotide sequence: TGTGCCAGTCAACTAGCGGGACCCTACAATGAGCAGTTCTTC.

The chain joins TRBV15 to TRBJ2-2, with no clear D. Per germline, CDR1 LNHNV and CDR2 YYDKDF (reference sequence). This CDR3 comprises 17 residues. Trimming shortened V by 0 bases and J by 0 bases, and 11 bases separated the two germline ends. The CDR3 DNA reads TGTGCCACCAGCAGAGATTCCTGGCCACCGAACACCGGGGAGCTGTTTTTT. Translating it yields CATSRDSWPPNTGELFF.

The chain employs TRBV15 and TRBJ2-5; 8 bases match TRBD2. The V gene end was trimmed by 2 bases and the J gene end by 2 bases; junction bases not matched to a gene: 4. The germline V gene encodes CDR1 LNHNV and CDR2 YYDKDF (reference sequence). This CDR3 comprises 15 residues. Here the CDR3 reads CATSRPTSGQETQYF. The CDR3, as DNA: TGTGCCACCAGCAGACCCACTAGCGGACAAGAGACCCAGTACTTC.

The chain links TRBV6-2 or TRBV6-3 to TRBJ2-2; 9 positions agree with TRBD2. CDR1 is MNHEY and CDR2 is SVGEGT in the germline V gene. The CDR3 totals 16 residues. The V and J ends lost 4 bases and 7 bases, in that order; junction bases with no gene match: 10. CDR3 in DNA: TGTGCCAGCAGTTCGTCGGGACTAGCTTTCGGCGGGGAGCTGTTTTTT. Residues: CASSSSGLAFGGELFF.

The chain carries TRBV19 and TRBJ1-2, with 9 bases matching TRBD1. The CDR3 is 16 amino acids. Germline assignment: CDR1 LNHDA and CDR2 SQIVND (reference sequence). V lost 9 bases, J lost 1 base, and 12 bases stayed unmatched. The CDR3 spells CASNDRGQGNNYGYTF. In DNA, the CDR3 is TGTGCCAGCAACGACAGAGGACAGGGGAATAACTATGGCTACACCTTC.

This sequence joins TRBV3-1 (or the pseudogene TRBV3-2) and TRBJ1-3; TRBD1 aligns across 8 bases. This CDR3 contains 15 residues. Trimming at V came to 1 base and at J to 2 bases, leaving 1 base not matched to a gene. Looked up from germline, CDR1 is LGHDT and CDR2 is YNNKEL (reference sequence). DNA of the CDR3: TGTGCCAGCAGCCAAGCAGGGGGCACTGGAAACACCATATATTTT. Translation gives CASSQAGGTGNTIYF.